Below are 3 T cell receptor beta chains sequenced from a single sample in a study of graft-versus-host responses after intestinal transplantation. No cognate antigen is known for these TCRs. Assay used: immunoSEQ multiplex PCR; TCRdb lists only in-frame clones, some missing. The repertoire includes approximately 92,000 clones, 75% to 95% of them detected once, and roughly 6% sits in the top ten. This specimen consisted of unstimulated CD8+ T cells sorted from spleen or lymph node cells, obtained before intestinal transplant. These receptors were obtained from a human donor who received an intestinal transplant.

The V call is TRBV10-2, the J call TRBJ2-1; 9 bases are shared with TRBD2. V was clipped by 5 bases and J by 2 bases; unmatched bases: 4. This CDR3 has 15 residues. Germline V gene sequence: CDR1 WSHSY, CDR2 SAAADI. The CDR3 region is CASSPGTSPYNEQFF. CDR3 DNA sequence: TGCGCCAGCAGTCCCGGGACTAGCCCCTACAATGAGCAGTTCTTC.

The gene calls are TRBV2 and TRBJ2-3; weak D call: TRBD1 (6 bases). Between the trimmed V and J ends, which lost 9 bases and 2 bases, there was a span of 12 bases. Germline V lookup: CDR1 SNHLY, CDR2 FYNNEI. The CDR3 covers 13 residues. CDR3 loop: CARQTGYTDTQYF. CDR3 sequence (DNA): TGTGCCAGGCAAACAGGGTACACAGATACGCAGTATTTT.

The CDR3 region has the DNA TGTGCCAGCAGTTCGCGGGGTAGCGGGAGGACAGAGACCCAGTACTTC. It translates to CASSSRGSGRTETQYF. The rearrangement uses TRBV27 and TRBJ2-5, with TRBD2 matching over 10 bases. V lost 4 bases to trimming and J lost 4 bases; unmatched junction nucleotides: 9. Germline lookup yields CDR1 MNHEY and CDR2 SMNVEV (reference sequence). CDR3 size: 16 residues.